This T cell receptor (beta chain) was documented in a study of response to subunit inactivated influenza vaccine. Regarding the study as a whole: The authors put forward the suggestion that each seasonal influenza vaccination may bring in only a limited number of new T cells.

Of note for this clonotype: Its cognate antigen is unknown.

TCRdb used MiXCR to reprocess the RT-PCR reads, holding one entry per CDR3 protein. Here the sample spans around 790,000 distinct CDR3 sequences, approximately 22% being singletons. CDR1 is SGHAT and CDR2 is FQDESV in the germline V gene (reference sequence). The CDR3 has 18 amino acids. The V segment lost 5 bases and the J segment 2 bases; nucleotides outside the gene matches: 17. The sample consisted of PBMCs from blood, taken more than 4 days after vaccination. The TCR sequence derives from a man aged 45-65 years who received an inactivated influenza vaccine. The chain uses TRBV11-1 and TRBJ2-5, with 7 nucleotides matching TRBD1. The CDR3: CASSHQMGTGASQETQYF. The CDR3 region has the DNA TGTGCCAGCAGCCATCAAATGGGAACAGGGGCCTCTCAAGAGACCCAGTACTTC.